This entry describes one T cell receptor (beta chain). It was negative isolation that provided the CD8+ and CD4+ T cells, whereas TEMRA cells were enriched by FACS. The RNA, about 0.5 to 1 ug, was put through reverse transcription using random hexamers. Amplification of the TCR beta CDR3 was carried out by immunoSEQ multiplex PCR, which spanned a total of 54 Vbeta and 13 Jbeta segments. Each CDR3 protein gets one entry after TCRdb re-called the immunoSEQ multiplex PCR reads with MiXCR. The sample consists of some 260,000 distinct CDR3 sequences, around 95% of them appearing once. This sample is drawn from a study of CD8 T cells in Susac syndrome. J gave up 5 bases and V 6 bases, and 8 bases lay outside the gene matches. Germline values: CDR1 MNHEY, CDR2 SVGEGT. There are 16 residues in the CDR3.

The rearrangement links TRBV6-2 or TRBV6-3 to TRBJ2-1, with 12 bases that match TRBD2. This receptor was identified in a human donor with multiple sclerosis. Sequencing input: CD4+ T cells from PBMCs. As DNA, the CDR3 is TGTGCCAGCAGATCCACCTCTAGCGGGGGGGACAATGAGCAGTTCTTC. Protein: CASRSTSSGGDNEQFF.